One and the same sample provided the 13 T cell receptor beta chains below, sequenced in a study of siplizumab effects on memory and regulatory T cells. TCRdb keeps only in-frame clones here, not all; method: immunoSEQ multiplex PCR. The sample consists of approximately 20,000 clones, approximately 44% of them appearing once. Mixed lymphocyte reaction cells underwent 6 to 7 days of coculture at 37°C. These receptors have no known antigen. Sequencing used CFSE-low (dividing) CD4+ T cells sorted from an allogeneic mixed lymphocyte reaction. These receptors were obtained from a human donor in good health; the cells came from an allogeneic mixed lymphocyte reaction. Some clones in this sample may be carry-over from other donors' samples.

This clone was observed once. The chain uses TRBV4-1 and TRBJ2-2; 8 positions agree with TRBD1. There are 16 residues in the CDR3. The V segment lost 3 bases and the J segment 1 base; nucleotides outside the gene matches: 4. The germline V gene encodes CDR1 MGHRA and CDR2 YSYEKL. CDR3 bases: TGCGCCAGCAGCCAGGCCGGGACAGGGAACACCGGGGAGCTGTTTTTT. Amino acid sequence: CASSQAGTGNTGELFF.

This clone was counted only a few times. V is TRBV5-1 and J is TRBJ2-2, with a weak D call TRBD1 (6 bases). Germline V lookup: CDR1 SGHRS, CDR2 YFSETQ. The CDR3 loop spans 16 amino acids. V lost 4 bases, J lost 0 bases, and 13 bases lay in between. This chain's CDR3 is CASSAGVLTNTGELFF. The CDR3 DNA is TGCGCCAGCAGCGCAGGGGTACTTACGAACACCGGGGAGCTGTTTTTT.

The rearrangement joins TRBV5-1 to TRBJ1-3, with D tentatively TRBD1 (5 bases). V lost 4 bases to trimming and J lost 0 bases, with 11 bases between them. The CDR3 is 15 amino acids. From germline, CDR1 is SGHRS and CDR2 YFSETQ. The CDR3 sequence is CASSPLGGSGNTIYF. The CDR3 DNA reads as TGCGCCAGCAGCCCCCTTGGGGGCTCTGGAAACACCATATATTTT.

The J gene is TRBJ1-1, the V gene TRBV18, with D unresolved. The CDR3 length is 14 residues. V was shortened by 3 bases and J by 0 bases, with 8 bases between the two germline ends. The germline V gene encodes CDR1 KGHSH and CDR2 LQKENI. The CDR3 DNA reads as TGTGCCAGCTCACCTAATGGGGTGAACACTGAAGCTTTCTTT. Its protein is CASSPNGVNTEAFF.

This clone is labeled medium-sized. The chain combines TRBV5-6 with TRBJ1-2, with a weak D call TRBD1 (6 bases). The V and J ends lost 1 base and 5 bases respectively, with 12 bases between them. CDR3 length equals 14 residues. Per the germline V gene, CDR1 is SGHDT and CDR2 is YYEEEE. The CDR3 nucleotides are TGTGCCAGCAGCTTGCAGGGGCGGCCATATGGCTACACCTTC. It yields the protein CASSLQGRPYGYTF.

The chain has TRBV18 and TRBJ2-7; no clear D gene. The CDR3 sequence is 12 residues long. The V end was cut by 5 bases, the J end by 0 bases, with 5 bases between. Per germline, CDR1 KGHSH and CDR2 LQKENI. In DNA, the CDR3 is TGTGCCAGCTCAGACAACTCCTACGAGCAGTACTTC. Its translation: CASSDNSYEQYF.

The chain uses TRBV7-2 and TRBJ1-1; D possibly corresponds to TRBD1 (6 bases). Germline values: CDR1 SGHTA, CDR2 FQGNSA. There are 15 residues in the CDR3. Trimming shortened V by 1 base and J by 4 bases, and 13 bases separated the two germline ends. As DNA, the CDR3 is TGTGCCAGCAGCTTAGTTTCGGGGGCGTTCACTGAAGCTTTCTTT. Protein product: CASSLVSGAFTEAFF.

This chain uses TRBV18 with TRBJ1-6, with 7 bases lining up with TRBD1. J lost 12 bases, V lost 4 bases, and 6 bases had no gene match. Germline CDR1 KGHSH, CDR2 LQKENI. CDR3 size: 13 residues. The CDR3 loop reads CASSRGTDQPLHF. CDR3 nucleotide sequence: TGTGCCAGCTCACGGGGGACAGACCAACCCCTCCACTTT.

This clone has only a few counts. The CDR3 bases are TGTGCCAGCAGCTTAACTGGGGGCAATCAGCCCCAGCATTTT. This translates into CASSLTGGNQPQHF. This chain links TRBV7-2 with TRBJ1-5; no reliable D call. Germline CDR1 reads SGHTA; CDR2 reads FQGNSA. CDR3 length equals 14 residues. Trimming stripped 2 bases from V and 2 bases from J, with 7 bases between. Drawing the rest from reference TRBV7-2 and TRBJ1-5, the complete variable domain is GAGVSQSPSNKVTEKGKDVELRCDPISGHTALYWYRQSLGQGLEFLIYFQGNSAPDKSGLPSDRFSAERTGGSVSTLTIQRTQQEDSAVYLCASSLTGGNQPQHFGDGTRLSIL.

V and J are TRBV11-2 and TRBJ1-1, with 7 bases aligning to TRBD1. CDR3 size: 12 residues. CDR1 is SGHAT and CDR2 is FQNNGV in the germline V gene. J gave up 10 bases and V 5 bases, and 7 bases lay outside the gene matches. CDR3 nucleotides: TGTGCCAGCAGCCCTCGACAGGGTCTAGCTTTCTTT. Amino acids: CASSPRQGLAFF. The whole variable domain, filled in from reference TRBV11-2 and TRBJ1-1, reads EAGVAQSPRYKIIEKRQSVAFWCNPISGHATLYWYQQILGQGPKLLIQFQNNGVVDDSQLPKDRFSAERLKGVDSTLKIQPAKLEDSAVYLCASSPRQGLAFFGQGTRLTVV.

The rearrangement links TRBV7-9 to TRBJ1-1; 7 nucleotides match TRBD1. Germline V CDR1 and CDR2: SEHNR, FQNEAQ (reference sequence). V lost 6 bases, J lost 5 bases, and 12 bases stayed unmatched. The CDR3 totals 15 residues. CDR3 bases: TGTGCCAGCAGATTTTCTAGGGGGCGCGAGACTGAAGCTTTCTTT. Translating gives CASRFSRGRETEAFF.

The rearrangement links TRBV2 to TRBJ2-7; D is perhaps TRBD2 (6 bases). This CDR3 contains 15 residues. Germline CDR1 SNHLY, CDR2 FYNNEI. Deletions cut 6 bases from V and 0 bases from J, with 15 bases between. CDR3 protein: CASRKGLTSSYEQYF. The CDR3 DNA reads as TGTGCCAGCAGAAAGGGACTTACGAGCTCCTACGAGCAGTACTTC.

The genes are TRBV6-1 and TRBJ2-7; 9 bases are shared with TRBD1. With V trimmed by 6 bases and J by 1 base, 7 bases remained unmatched. CDR1 is MNHNS, CDR2 SASEGT, per germline. The CDR3 is 15 amino acids. The CDR3 spells CASRGEGQGSYEQYF. The CDR3, as DNA: TGTGCCAGCAGGGGTGAGGGACAGGGTTCCTACGAGCAGTACTTC.